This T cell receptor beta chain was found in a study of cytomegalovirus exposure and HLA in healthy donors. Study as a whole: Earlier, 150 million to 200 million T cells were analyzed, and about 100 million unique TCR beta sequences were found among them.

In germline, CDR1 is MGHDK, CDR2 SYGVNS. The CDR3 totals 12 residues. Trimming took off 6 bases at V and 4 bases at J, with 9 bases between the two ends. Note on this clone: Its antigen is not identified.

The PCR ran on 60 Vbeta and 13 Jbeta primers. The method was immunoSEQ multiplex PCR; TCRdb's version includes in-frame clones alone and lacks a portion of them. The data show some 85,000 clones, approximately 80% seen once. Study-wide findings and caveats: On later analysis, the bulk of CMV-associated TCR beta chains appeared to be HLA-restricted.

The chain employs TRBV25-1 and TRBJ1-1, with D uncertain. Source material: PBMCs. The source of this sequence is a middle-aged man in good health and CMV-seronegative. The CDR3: CASRRAATEAFF. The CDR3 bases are TGTGCCAGCAGGAGGGCGGCCACTGAAGCTTTCTTT.